These 19 T cell receptor beta chains share one sample of origin, sequenced in a study of CD4 T cells in relation to SARS-CoV-2 and coronaviruses. Before the COVID-19 pandemic, during about 2011-2019, CD4+ T cells were taken from unexposed donors. After about ten days of culture, CD4+ T cells were isolated. The protocol was immunoSEQ multiplex PCR, while the TCRdb copy is restricted to in-frame clones and leaves out a portion. The sample lists 25,000 or so clones; approximately 80% were seen once. For these receptors, no antigen is known. Sequencing used CD4+ T cells from PBMCs, cultured in vitro. Source of these receptors: a human donor in good health.

This chain joins TRBV7-7 and TRBJ2-5, with TRBD1 matching 7 bases. V shed 5 bases, J shed 4 bases, and the junction held 4 bases outside the gene matches. Germline-derived CDR1 and CDR2 are SSHAT and FNYEAQ (reference sequence). There are 13 residues in the CDR3. The CDR3 region has the DNA TGTGCCAGCAGCCCAAGACAGGGAGAGACCCAGTACTTC. Encoded protein: CASSPRQGETQYF.

The chain has TRBV6-5 and TRBJ2-7; TRBD2 matches 7 bases. The CDR3 contains 14 residues. J gave up 3 bases and V 5 bases, and 7 bases lay outside the gene matches. The germline V gene has CDR1 MNHEY and CDR2 SVGAGI. The CDR3 here is CASSPSTSSYEQYF. CDR3 in DNA: TGTGCCAGCAGTCCTTCGACTAGCAGCTACGAGCAGTACTTC.

This chain joins TRBV27 and TRBJ2-7, with 12 nucleotides matching TRBD2. The CDR3 runs to 15 residues. Germline V gene sequence: CDR1 MNHEY, CDR2 SMNVEV (reference sequence). J was trimmed by 3 bases and V by 5 bases; bases with no gene match: 5. The CDR3 region is CASSRLAGDLYEQYF. CDR3 sequence (DNA): TGTGCCAGCAGTAGACTAGCGGGAGACCTCTACGAGCAGTACTTC.

The chain uses TRBV11-2 and TRBJ2-3; D is undetermined. The CDR3 consists of 14 residues. Trimming pared 1 base from V and 2 bases from J, leaving 7 bases between. CDR1 SGHAT and CDR2 FQNNGV come from the germline V gene. This CDR3 reads CASSLAVITDTQYF. The CDR3 coding sequence is TGTGCCAGCAGCTTAGCAGTCATCACAGATACGCAGTATTTT.

J is TRBJ2-5 and V is TRBV3-1 (or the pseudogene TRBV3-2); 9 bases are a match to TRBD1. There are 15 residues in the CDR3. J lost 4 bases, V lost 0 bases, and 3 bases had no gene match. Germline CDR1 and CDR2: LGHDT and YNNKEL (reference sequence). The CDR3 bases are TGTGCCAGCAGCCAAGATGCGGACAGGGGAGAGACCCAGTACTTC. This translates into CASSQDADRGETQYF.

V gene TRBV6-5 combines with J gene TRBJ2-3; unclear D gene. The CDR3 length is 14 residues. V dropped 7 bases and J dropped 3 bases, with 14 bases sitting between them. CDR1 is MNHEY and CDR2 is SVGAGI in the germline V gene. The CDR3 reads CASNLRPGTDTQYF. The CDR3 DNA reads as TGTGCCAGCAATTTGAGGCCCGGGACAGATACGCAGTATTTT.

V gene TRBV5-1 combines with J gene TRBJ2-7, with D uncertain. V was cut by 1 base and J by 3 bases, with 5 bases left in between. The CDR3 extends over 12 amino acids. CDR1 and CDR2 from the germline V gene are SGHRS and YFSETQ. The CDR3 region has the DNA TGCGCCAGCAGCTTGACGGGCTACGAGCAGTACTTC. It encodes CASSLTGYEQYF.

The CDR3 here is CASSPQTGMNTEAFF. The CDR3 DNA is TGTGCCAGCAGCCCACAGACAGGAATGAACACTGAAGCTTTCTTT. The chain links TRBV7-6 to TRBJ1-1, with D possibly matching TRBD1 (6 bases). The germline V gene has CDR1 SGHVS and CDR2 FNYEAQ. The length of the CDR3 is 15 residues. Trimming pared 5 bases from V and 0 bases from J, leaving 13 bases between.

This clone was counted once. The chain is built from TRBV20-1 and TRBJ2-1; possible D gene TRBD2, 5 bases. CDR3 length: 16 residues. V lost 3 bases and J lost 3, with 18 bases in between. From germline, CDR1 is DFQATT and CDR2 SNEGSKA (reference sequence). CDR3 coding DNA: TGCAGTGCTAGTAGTTTGGCGACCGGGAACTACAATGAGCAGTTCTTC. It is translated as CSASSLATGNYNEQFF.

V usage is TRBV7-7 and J usage is TRBJ2-1, with 9 bases lining up with TRBD2. In germline, CDR1 is SSHAT, CDR2 FNYEAQ (reference sequence). The CDR3 is 17 residues long. V lost 5 bases, J lost 7 bases, and 15 bases stayed unmatched. The CDR3 DNA sequence: TGTGCCAGCAGCCCTAGAGGGGTAGCGGGAGTAAATAATGAGCAGTTCTTC. Translation: CASSPRGVAGVNNEQFF.

The chain couples TRBV12-3 or TRBV12-4 to TRBJ1-3; D unclear. V was clipped by 5 bases and J by 0 bases, with 5 bases between them. This CDR3 has 13 residues. The CDR3 coding sequence is TGTGCCAGCAGTAGCAGCTCTGGAAACACCATATATTTT. It encodes CASSSSSGNTIYF.

The chain recombines TRBV28 with TRBJ1-3; D remains unclear. Trimming removed 4 bases from V and 1 base from J, with 14 bases in between. This CDR3 has 16 residues. The germline gives CDR1 MDHEN, CDR2 SYDVKM. The CDR3 here is CASSSFMAGSGNTIYF. In DNA, the CDR3 is TGTGCCAGCAGTTCCTTTATGGCCGGATCTGGAAACACCATATATTTT.

The V call is TRBV19, the J call TRBJ2-5; TRBD2 aligns across 9 bases. There are 15 residues in the CDR3. Trimming took 5 bases from V and 6 from J; bases not matched to a gene: 10. Germline V gene data show CDR1 as LNHDA and CDR2 as SQIVND (reference sequence). CDR3 in amino acids: CASSSVAGVKKTQYF. DNA of the CDR3: TGTGCCAGTAGTTCAGTAGCGGGAGTGAAAAAGACCCAGTACTTC. Full variable domain (remainder filled in from reference TRBV19 and TRBJ2-5): DGGITQSPKYLFRKEGQNVTLSCEQNLNHDAMYWYRQDPGQGLRLIYYSQIVNDFQKGDIAEGYSVSREKKESFPLTVTSAQKNPTAFYLCASSSVAGVKKTQYFGPGTRLLVL.

V is TRBV6-5 and J is TRBJ1-2, with no clear D. Germline V gene lookup returns CDR1 MNHEY and CDR2 SVGAGI. V lost 6 bases and J 5 bases, leaving 19 bases between the germline ends. The length of the CDR3 is 15 residues. CDR3 region: CASSVRVFKGYGYTF. CDR3 bases: TGTGCCAGCAGCGTCCGCGTCTTTAAAGGTTATGGCTACACCTTC.

The chain combines TRBV5-8 with TRBJ2-7, with unresolved D. Trimming shortened V by 2 bases and J by 6 bases, and 12 bases separated the two germline ends. Per the germline V gene, CDR1 is SGHTS and CDR2 is YDEGEE. This CDR3 comprises 13 residues. CDR3 residues: CASSFYPLGEQYF. As DNA, the CDR3 is TGTGCCAGCAGCTTTTACCCCCTTGGCGAGCAGTACTTC.

Only one count was recorded for this clone. The chain is built from TRBV6-5 and TRBJ1-4; D is uncertain. The CDR3 totals 11 residues. Germline lookup yields CDR1 MNHEY and CDR2 SVGAGI. V gave up 6 bases and J gave up 8 bases, with 7 bases separating them. The CDR3 nucleotides are TGTGCCAGCAGATCCACGGAAAAACTGTTTTTT. It yields the protein CASRSTEKLFF.

The chain couples TRBV11-2 to TRBJ2-2; D unclear. The CDR3 spans 14 residues. Trimming took off 4 bases at V and 0 bases at J, with 6 bases between the two ends. Germline CDR1 and CDR2: SGHAT and FQNNGV. The CDR3 region is CASSSAPNTGELFF. CDR3 DNA sequence: TGTGCCAGCAGCTCCGCGCCGAACACCGGGGAGCTGTTTTTT.

The chain has TRBV15 and TRBJ2-3, with TRBD1 matching 12 bases. The CDR3 has 15 amino acids. The germline V gene encodes CDR1 LNHNV and CDR2 YYDKDF (reference sequence). V lost 5 bases to trimming and J lost 4 bases; unmatched junction nucleotides: 4. The CDR3: CATSRDRGLADTQYF. CDR3 in DNA: TGTGCCACCAGCCGGGACAGGGGGCTAGCAGATACGCAGTATTTT. The variable domain in full, with the rest retrieved from reference TRBV15 and TRBJ2-3, is DAMVIQNPRYQVTQFGKPVTLSCSQTLNHNVMYWYQQKSSQAPKLLFHYYDKDFNNEADTPDNFQSRRPNTSFCFLDIRSPGLGDTAMYLCATSRDRGLADTQYFGPGTRLTVL.

In DNA form, the CDR3 reads TGTGCCAGCAGCTTAAGCCCAAACCCGGCCGGAAACACCATATATTTT. It specifies CASSLSPNPAGNTIYF. V gene TRBV7-7 combines with J gene TRBJ1-3; D is unresolved. The V gene lost 2 bases and the J gene lost 4 bases, with 15 bases spanning the gap. There are 16 residues in the CDR3. Germline CDR1 SSHAT, CDR2 FNYEAQ (reference sequence).